This is a list of T cell receptor beta chains from one sample in a study of cytomegalovirus exposure and HLA in healthy donors. Sequencing used immunoSEQ multiplex PCR; TCRdb keeps in-frame clones, though not all of them. The sample has about 38,000 clones; over 65% are singletons. What was sequenced was PBMCs. These TCRs come from a man aged 45 to 65 in good health and CMV-seropositive. Each CDR3 is given with its conserved first and last residue. The D gene is left open where the match is weak. Only some rows state a clone size, as once, few, many or a class for expanded clones.

j_call v_call d_call clone_size cdr3_nt cdr3_aa
TRBJ2-6 TRBV4-3 TRBD2 NA TGCGCCAGCAGCCATTCCCGGCGGTCGGGGGGAAGCTCTGGGGCCAACGTCCTGACTTTC CASSHSRRSGGSSGANVLTF
TRBJ1-4 TRBV5-4 TRBD1 few TGTGCCAGCAGCCCCGGGACAGGGGGCGAATTAGCAAAACTGTTTTTT CASSPGTGGELAKLFF
TRBJ1-1 TRBV30 NA NA TGTGCCTGGAGTGTAGGGGGGGCAGGGAACACTGAAGCTTTCTTT CAWSVGGAGNTEAFF
TRBJ2-5 TRBV5-4 NA NA TGTGCCAGCAGCTTTGGGAGGGGGTTAAACCAAGAGACCCAGTACTTC CASSFGRGLNQETQYF
TRBJ2-5 TRBV6-1 NA NA TGTGCCAGCAGCCCCGACTCGGGGGAGACCCAGTACTTC CASSPDSGETQYF
TRBJ2-1 TRBV11-2 TRBD1 NA TGTGCCAGCACCCTCGGGACAGGGACCAATGAGCAGTTCTTC CASTLGTGTNEQFF
TRBJ1-2 TRBV2 NA NA TGTGCCAGCAGTGAAGAACTCACAGGGTCCTATGGCTACACCTTC CASSEELTGSYGYTF
TRBJ2-3 TRBV15 NA NA TGTGCCACCAGCAGAGATAGGGGAAGGGGGGGTACGCAGTATTTT CATSRDRGRGGTQYF
TRBJ1-2 TRBV2 NA few TGTGCCAGCAAGGAGTCGGGGAATAACTATGGCTACACCTTC CASKESGNNYGYTF
TRBJ1-3 TRBV6-5 NA once TGTGCCAGCAGTTACTCTCGGTTTGCTAACACCATATATTTT CASSYSRFANTIYF
TRBJ2-1 TRBV11-1 NA NA TGTGCCAGCAGCCCCGAGGTTATCAACAATGAGCAGTTCTTC CASSPEVINNEQFF
TRBJ1-1 TRBV5-1 NA NA TGCGCCAGCAGCTTGGGACAGAGGATAAACACTGAAGCTTTCTTT CASSLGQRINTEAFF
TRBJ2-7 TRBV23-1 NA once TGCGCCAGCAGTCCCACGGGGGACAGCGGCTTC CASSPTGDSGF
TRBJ1-5 TRBV6-1 TRBD1 NA TGTGCCAGCAGTGAGGGTACAGGGGGCATTCAGCCCCAGCATTTT CASSEGTGGIQPQHF
TRBJ1-4 TRBV6-1 NA few TGTGCCAGCAGGACTGGCAGGGTGGGTGAAAAACTGTTTTTT CASRTGRVGEKLFF
TRBJ2-5 TRBV2 NA NA TGTGCCCCCACCTCGAGAGACATATCGGAGACCCAGTACTTC CAPTSRDISETQYF
TRBJ2-5 TRBV28 TRBD1 NA TGTGCCAGCAGACGGACAGGGACGGAGACCCAGTACTTC CASRRTGTETQYF
TRBJ1-1 TRBV6-5 NA NA TGTGCCAGCAGTTCCCGCGGGAACACTGAAGCTTTCTTT CASSSRGNTEAFF
TRBJ2-7 TRBV19 NA once TGTGCCAGTAGTAGAGGGACCTACGAGCAGTACTTC CASSRGTYEQYF
TRBJ2-3 TRBV6-1 TRBD1 NA TGTGCCAGCAGTGAACAGGGGGCTACAGATACGCAGTATTTT CASSEQGATDTQYF
TRBJ1-2 TRBV7-2 NA NA TGTGCCAGCAGCCCCATTTCCTATGGCTACACCTTC CASSPISYGYTF
TRBJ2-7 TRBV5-4 NA few TGTGCCAGCAGCCCTGGAGTGAACTACGAGCAGTACTTC CASSPGVNYEQYF
TRBJ2-3 TRBV4-1 TRBD2 NA TGCGCCAGCAGCCAAGGGGGTGGATTAGCGGGGGTTAACACAGATACGCAGTATTTT CASSQGGGLAGVNTDTQYF
TRBJ1-4 TRBV29-1 NA NA TGCAGCGTTGAACTGGCCAATCGGGCTAATGAAAAACTGTTTTTT CSVELANRANEKLFF
TRBJ1-6 TRBV11-2 TRBD1 NA TGTGCCAGCAGCTTAGGAGGACAGGGAGAGTCTTCACCCCTCCACTTT CASSLGGQGESSPLHF
TRBJ1-1 TRBV10-3 NA few TGTGCCACTAGGGGTGGGGCGGGAACGAACACTGAAGCTTTCTTT CATRGGAGTNTEAFF
TRBJ2-4 TRBV7-3 TRBD1 few TGTGCCAGCAGCTCCCCCTGGACAGGGGGCAACATTCAGTACTTC CASSSPWTGGNIQYF
TRBJ1-1 TRBV2 NA NA TGTGCCAGCGGTGAGGGGGGATTCGGGGGTACTGAAGCTTTCTTT CASGEGGFGGTEAFF
TRBJ2-2 TRBV9 TRBD2 NA TGTGCCAGCAGCTTCACTAGCGGGGGGAACACCGGGGAGCTGTTTTTT CASSFTSGGNTGELFF
TRBJ1-2 TRBV2 NA NA TGTGCCAGCAGTGAACTGTATGGCTACACCTTC CASSELYGYTF
TRBJ2-2 TRBV4-3 TRBD2 NA TGCGCCAGCAGCCAAGATTTCGGAGGGCTAGCGGCGAACACCGGGGAGCTGTTTTTT CASSQDFGGLAANTGELFF
TRBJ1-4 TRBV30 NA NA TGTGCCTGGAGTCCCCGGAATGAAAAACTGTTTTTT CAWSPRNEKLFF
TRBJ2-3 TRBV11-2 TRBD2 NA TGTGCCAGCAGCGTAGCGGGGGGGCAAGATACGCAGTATTTT CASSVAGGQDTQYF
TRBJ2-1 TRBV4-2 TRBD2 NA TGTGCCAGCAGCCCGGGGGGGAGCGGGGGAGGCTACAATGAGCAGTTCTTC CASSPGGSGGGYNEQFF
TRBJ1-6 TRBV6-5 NA NA TGTGCCAGCAGTTACCAGGGCTCTTCACCCCTCCACTTT CASSYQGSSPLHF
TRBJ2-7 TRBV7-9 NA few TGTGCCAGCAGCTTAGCCGGTGCCTACGAGCAGTACTTC CASSLAGAYEQYF
TRBJ2-3 TRBV7-3 NA NA TGTGCCAGCAGCTTAATGGCCCCAGATACGCAGTATTTT CASSLMAPDTQYF
TRBJ1-3 TRBV7-2 NA NA TGTGCCAGCAGCTTAGGGCCAGGGTTATACACCATATATTTT CASSLGPGLYTIYF
TRBJ1-2 TRBV28 NA few TGTGCCAGCAGATCGGCGGGAGGGGACTATGGCTACACCTTC CASRSAGGDYGYTF
TRBJ2-7 TRBV7-2 TRBD1 once TGTGCCAGCAGCCAGGACAGGGGGCAGGTCTACGAGCAGTACTTC CASSQDRGQVYEQYF
TRBJ2-1 TRBV10-3 NA NA TGTGCCATCGGGAGCGGGTTGTCCTACAATGAGCAGTTCTTC CAIGSGLSYNEQFF
TRBJ2-7 TRBV6-5 NA few TGTGCCAGCAGGGGGGGACAGAGAATTTACGAGCAGTACTTC CASRGGQRIYEQYF
TRBJ2-3 TRBV7-9 NA NA TGTGCCAGCAGCCCGGTGGGGGGGGGCCTTGATACGCAGTATTTT CASSPVGGGLDTQYF
TRBJ1-5 TRBV29-1 NA NA TGCAGCGTTCTAGTTCAAGACGGTGCGGCCCAGCATTTT CSVLVQDGAAQHF
TRBJ1-4 TRBV6-5 TRBD1 medium-sized TGTGCCAGCAGTTACGGGACAGGGGGCAATGAAAAACTGTTTTTT CASSYGTGGNEKLFF
TRBJ1-1 TRBV5-3 TRBD1 NA TGTGCCAGAAGCCCCGGGACAGGACCCCGGGACACTGAAGCTTTCTTT CARSPGTGPRDTEAFF
TRBJ2-3 TRBV14 TRBD1 NA TGTGCCAGCAGCCAAGATCGGGCAGGGGGTAGAACAGATACGCAGTATTTT CASSQDRAGGRTDTQYF
TRBJ1-4 TRBV6-4 TRBD1 few TGTGCCAGCAGTGACGGAATTGGACAGGGGACGAAACTGTTTTTT CASSDGIGQGTKLFF
TRBJ1-4 TRBV5-6 NA few TGTGCCAGCAGCAACAGGGCTGAAAAACTGTTTTTT CASSNRAEKLFF
TRBJ1-5 TRBV7-2 NA NA TGTGCCAGCAGCCAGTCCCGTGAGGCGTATCAGCCCCAGCATTTT CASSQSREAYQPQHF
TRBJ2-3 TRBV12-5 TRBD1 NA TGTGCTAGTGGCCAGCCAACAGGGGGCCACTACCTAATCTATTTT CASGQPTGGHYLIYF